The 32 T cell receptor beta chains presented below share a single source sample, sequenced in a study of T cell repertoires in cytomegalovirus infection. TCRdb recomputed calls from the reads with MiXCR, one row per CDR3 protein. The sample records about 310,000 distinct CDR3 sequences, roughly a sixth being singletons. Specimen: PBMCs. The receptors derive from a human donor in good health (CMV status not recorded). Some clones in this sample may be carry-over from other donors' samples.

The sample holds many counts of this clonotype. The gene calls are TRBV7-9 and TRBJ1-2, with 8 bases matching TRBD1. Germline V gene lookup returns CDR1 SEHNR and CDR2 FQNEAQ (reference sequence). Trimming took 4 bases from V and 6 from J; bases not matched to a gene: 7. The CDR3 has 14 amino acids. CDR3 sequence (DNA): TGTGCCAGCAGCTCTGGGACAGGACTAAATGGCTACACCTTC. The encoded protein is CASSSGTGLNGYTF.

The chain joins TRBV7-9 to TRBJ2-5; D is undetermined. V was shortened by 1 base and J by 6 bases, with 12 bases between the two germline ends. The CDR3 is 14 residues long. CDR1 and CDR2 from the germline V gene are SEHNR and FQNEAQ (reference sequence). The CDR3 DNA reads TGTGCCAGCAGCTTAGGCTTTCGGGCCAAGACCCAGTACTTC. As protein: CASSLGFRAKTQYF.

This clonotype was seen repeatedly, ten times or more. The CDR3 DNA sequence: TGTGCCAGCAGTGAAACAGGGGACAATCAGCCCCAGCATTTT. Its translation is CASSETGDNQPQHF. The V gene is TRBV25-1, the J gene TRBJ1-5; TRBD1 matches 7 bases. From germline, CDR1 is MGHDK and CDR2 SYGVNS. The CDR3 is made up of 14 amino acids. After removal of 2 bases from V and 3 bases from J, the junction contained 1 base not matched to a gene. Drawing the rest from reference TRBV25-1 and TRBJ1-5, the complete variable domain is EADIYQTPRYLVIGTGKKITLECSQTMGHDKMYWYQQDPGMELHLIHYSYGVNSTEKGDLSSESTVSRIRTEHFPLTLESARPSHTSQYLCASSETGDNQPQHFGDGTRLSIL.

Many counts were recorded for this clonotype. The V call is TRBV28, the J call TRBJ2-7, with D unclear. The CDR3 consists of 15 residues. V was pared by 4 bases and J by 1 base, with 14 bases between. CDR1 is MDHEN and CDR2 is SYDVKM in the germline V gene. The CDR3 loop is CASSSPSTGSYEQYF. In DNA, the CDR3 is TGTGCCAGCAGTTCACCCTCGACGGGTTCCTACGAGCAGTACTTC.

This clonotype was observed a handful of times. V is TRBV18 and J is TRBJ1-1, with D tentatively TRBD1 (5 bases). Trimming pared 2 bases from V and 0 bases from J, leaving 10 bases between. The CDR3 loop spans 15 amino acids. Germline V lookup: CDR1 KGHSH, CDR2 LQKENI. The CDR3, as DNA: TGTGCCAGCTCACCAGGGGCAGGGATGAACACTGAAGCTTTCTTT. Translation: CASSPGAGMNTEAFF.

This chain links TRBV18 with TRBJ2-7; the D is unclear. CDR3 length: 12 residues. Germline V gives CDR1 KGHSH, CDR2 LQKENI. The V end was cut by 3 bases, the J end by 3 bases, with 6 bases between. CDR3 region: CASSPADYEQYF. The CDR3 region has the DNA TGTGCCAGCTCACCGGCCGACTACGAGCAGTACTTC.

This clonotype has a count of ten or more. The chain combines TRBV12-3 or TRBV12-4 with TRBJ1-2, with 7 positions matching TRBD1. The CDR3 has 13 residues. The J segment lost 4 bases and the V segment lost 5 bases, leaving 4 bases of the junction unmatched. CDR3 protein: CASSQTGVYGYTF. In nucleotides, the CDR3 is TGTGCCAGCAGTCAAACAGGGGTCTATGGCTACACCTTC.

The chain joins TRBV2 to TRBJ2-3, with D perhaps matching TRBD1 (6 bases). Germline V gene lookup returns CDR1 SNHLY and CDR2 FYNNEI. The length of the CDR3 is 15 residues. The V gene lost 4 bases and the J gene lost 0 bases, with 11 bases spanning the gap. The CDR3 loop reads CASSGRDISTDTQYF. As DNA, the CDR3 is TGTGCCAGCAGTGGTCGGGACATCAGCACAGATACGCAGTATTTT.

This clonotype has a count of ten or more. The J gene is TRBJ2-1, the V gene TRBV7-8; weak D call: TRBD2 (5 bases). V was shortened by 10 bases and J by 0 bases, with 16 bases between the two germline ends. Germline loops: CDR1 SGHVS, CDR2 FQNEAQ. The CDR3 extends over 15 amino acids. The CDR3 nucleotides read TGTGCCACCATTGAAGCGGTTAGCTCCTACAATGAGCAGTTCTTC. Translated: CATIEAVSSYNEQFF.

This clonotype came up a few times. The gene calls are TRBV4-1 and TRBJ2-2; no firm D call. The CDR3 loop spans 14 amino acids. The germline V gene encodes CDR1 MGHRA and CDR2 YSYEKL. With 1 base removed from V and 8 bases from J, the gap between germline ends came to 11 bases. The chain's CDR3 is CASSQGPLEGELFF. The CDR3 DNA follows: TGCGCCAGCAGCCAAGGCCCCCTAGAGGGGGAGCTGTTTTTT.

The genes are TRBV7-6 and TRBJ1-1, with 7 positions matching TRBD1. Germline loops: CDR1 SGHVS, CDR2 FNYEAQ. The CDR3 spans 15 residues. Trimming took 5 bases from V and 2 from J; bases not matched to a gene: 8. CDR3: CASSNGQEINTEAFF. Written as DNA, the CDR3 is TGTGCCAGCAGCAATGGACAGGAGATAAACACTGAAGCTTTCTTT.

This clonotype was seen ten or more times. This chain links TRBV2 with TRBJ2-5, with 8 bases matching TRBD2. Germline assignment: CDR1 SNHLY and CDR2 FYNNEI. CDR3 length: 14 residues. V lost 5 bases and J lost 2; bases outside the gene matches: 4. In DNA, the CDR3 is TGTGCCAGCAGTTTACGGGGGGGACAAGAGACCCAGTACTTC. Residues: CASSLRGGQETQYF.

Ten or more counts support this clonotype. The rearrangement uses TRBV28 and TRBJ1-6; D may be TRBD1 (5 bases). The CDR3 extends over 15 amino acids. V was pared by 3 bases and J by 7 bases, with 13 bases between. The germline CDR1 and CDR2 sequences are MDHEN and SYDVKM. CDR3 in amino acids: CASSFAPGSNSPLHF. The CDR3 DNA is TGTGCCAGCAGTTTTGCGCCAGGGTCGAATTCACCCCTCCACTTT.

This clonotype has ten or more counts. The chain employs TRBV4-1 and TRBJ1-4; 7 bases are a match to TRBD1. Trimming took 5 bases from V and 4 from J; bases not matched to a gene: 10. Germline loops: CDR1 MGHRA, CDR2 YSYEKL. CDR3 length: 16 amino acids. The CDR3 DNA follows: TGCGCCAGCAGCTCCCGCGAGAGGGGGCTTAATGAAAAACTGTTTTTT. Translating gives CASSSRERGLNEKLFF.

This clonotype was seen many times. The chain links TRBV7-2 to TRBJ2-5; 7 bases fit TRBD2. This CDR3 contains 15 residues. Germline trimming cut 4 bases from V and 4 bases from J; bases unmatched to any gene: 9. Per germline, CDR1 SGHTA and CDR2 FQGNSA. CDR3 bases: TGTGCCAGCAGCTCGTCGGGGGGAGGGAGAGAGACCCAGTACTTC. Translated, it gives CASSSSGGGRETQYF. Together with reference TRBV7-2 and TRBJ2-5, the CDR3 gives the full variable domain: GAGVSQSPSNKVTEKGKDVELRCDPISGHTALYWYRQSLGQGLEFLIYFQGNSAPDKSGLPSDRFSAERTGGSVSTLTIQRTQQEDSAVYLCASSSSGGGRETQYFGPGTRLLVL.

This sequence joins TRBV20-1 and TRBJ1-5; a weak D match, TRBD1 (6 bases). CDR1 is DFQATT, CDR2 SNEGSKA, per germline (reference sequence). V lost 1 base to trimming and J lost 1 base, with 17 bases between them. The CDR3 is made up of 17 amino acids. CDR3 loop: CSARGQQGAGSNQPQHF. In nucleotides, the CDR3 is TGCAGTGCTAGAGGGCAACAGGGTGCGGGGAGCAATCAGCCCCAGCATTTT.

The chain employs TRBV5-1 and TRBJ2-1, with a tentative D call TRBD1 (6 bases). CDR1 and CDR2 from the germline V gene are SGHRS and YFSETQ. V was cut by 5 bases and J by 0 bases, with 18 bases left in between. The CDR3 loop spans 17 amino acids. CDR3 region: CASSQATGQPSYNEQFF. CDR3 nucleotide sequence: TGCGCCAGCAGTCAAGCGACGGGACAACCCTCCTACAATGAGCAGTTCTTC.

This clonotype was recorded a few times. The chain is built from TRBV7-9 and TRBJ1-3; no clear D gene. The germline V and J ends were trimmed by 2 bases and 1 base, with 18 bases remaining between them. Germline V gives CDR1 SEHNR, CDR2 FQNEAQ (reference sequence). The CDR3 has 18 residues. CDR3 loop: CASSLYLLGPSSGNTIYF. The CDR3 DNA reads TGTGCCAGCAGCTTATACCTACTAGGGCCTTCTTCTGGAAACACCATATATTTT.

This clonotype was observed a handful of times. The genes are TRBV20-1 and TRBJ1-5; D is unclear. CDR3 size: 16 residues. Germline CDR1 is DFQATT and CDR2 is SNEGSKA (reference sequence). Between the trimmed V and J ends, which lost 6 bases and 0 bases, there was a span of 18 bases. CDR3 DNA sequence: TGCAGTGCCCCGGACGAGGGTGGGTATAGCAATCAGCCCCAGCATTTT. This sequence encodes CSAPDEGGYSNQPQHF.

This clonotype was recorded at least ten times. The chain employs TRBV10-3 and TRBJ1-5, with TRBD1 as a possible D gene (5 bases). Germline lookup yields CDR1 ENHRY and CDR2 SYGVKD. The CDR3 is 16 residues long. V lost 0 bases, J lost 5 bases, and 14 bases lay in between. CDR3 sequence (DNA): TGTGCCATCAGTGAGTCATTGGGGGTAGGGGATCAGCCCCAGCATTTT. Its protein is CAISESLGVGDQPQHF.

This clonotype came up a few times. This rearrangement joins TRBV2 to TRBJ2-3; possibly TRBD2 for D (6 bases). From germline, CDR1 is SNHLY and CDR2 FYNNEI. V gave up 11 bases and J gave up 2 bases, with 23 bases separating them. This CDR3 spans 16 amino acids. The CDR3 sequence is CASRRDSSQSTDTQYF. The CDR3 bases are TGTGCCTCCAGGAGGGATTCTAGCCAATCCACAGATACGCAGTATTTT.

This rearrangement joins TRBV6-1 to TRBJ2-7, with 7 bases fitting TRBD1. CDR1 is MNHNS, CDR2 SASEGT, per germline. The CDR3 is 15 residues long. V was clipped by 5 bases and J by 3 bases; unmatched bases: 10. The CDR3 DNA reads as TGTGCCAGCAGTCCCCAGGGCAGGGGGAACTACGAGCAGTACTTC. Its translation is CASSPQGRGNYEQYF.

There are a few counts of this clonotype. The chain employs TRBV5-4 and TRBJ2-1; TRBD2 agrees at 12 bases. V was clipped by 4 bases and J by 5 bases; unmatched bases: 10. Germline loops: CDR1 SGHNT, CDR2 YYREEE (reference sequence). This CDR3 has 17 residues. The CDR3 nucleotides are TGTGCCAGCAGCCACTCTCTCCTAGCGGGGGGGGACAATGAGCAGTTCTTC. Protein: CASSHSLLAGGDNEQFF. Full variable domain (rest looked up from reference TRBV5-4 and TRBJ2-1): ETGVTQSPTHLIKTRGQQVTLRCSSQSGHNTVSWYQQALGQGPQFIFQYYREEENGRGNFPPRFSGLQFPNYSSELNVNALELDDSALYLCASSHSLLAGGDNEQFFGPGTRLTVL.

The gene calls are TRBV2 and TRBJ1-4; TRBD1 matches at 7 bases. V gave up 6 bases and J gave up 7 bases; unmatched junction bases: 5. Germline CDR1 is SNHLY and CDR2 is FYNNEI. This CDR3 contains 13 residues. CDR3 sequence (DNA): TGTGCCAGCAGACAGGGGCTGAGTGAAAAACTGTTTTTT. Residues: CASRQGLSEKLFF. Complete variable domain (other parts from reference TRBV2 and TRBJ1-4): EPEVTQTPSHQVTQMGQEVILRCVPISNHLYFYWYRQILGQKVEFLVSFYNNEISEKSEIFDDQFSVERPDGSNFTLKIRSTKLEDSAMYFCASRQGLSEKLFFGSGTQLSVL.

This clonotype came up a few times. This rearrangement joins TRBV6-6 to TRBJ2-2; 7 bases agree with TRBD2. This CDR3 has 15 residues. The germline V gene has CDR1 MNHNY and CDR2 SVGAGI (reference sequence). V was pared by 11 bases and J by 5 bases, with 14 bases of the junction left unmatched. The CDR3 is CASRTPSGGTGELFF. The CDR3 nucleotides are TGTGCCTCCCGGACACCCTCGGGGGGAACCGGGGAGCTGTTTTTT.

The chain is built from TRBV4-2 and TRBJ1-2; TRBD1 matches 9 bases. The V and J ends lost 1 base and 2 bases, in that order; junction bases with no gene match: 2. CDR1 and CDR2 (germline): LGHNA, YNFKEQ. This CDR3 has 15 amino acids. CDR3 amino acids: CASSQVGTGNYGYTF. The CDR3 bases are TGTGCCAGCAGCCAAGTAGGGACAGGGAACTATGGCTACACCTTC.

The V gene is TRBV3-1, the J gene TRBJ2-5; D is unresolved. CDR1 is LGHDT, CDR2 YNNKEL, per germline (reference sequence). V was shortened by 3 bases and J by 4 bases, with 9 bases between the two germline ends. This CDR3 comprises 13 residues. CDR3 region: CASSQTDVETQYF. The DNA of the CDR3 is TGTGCCAGCAGCCAGACGGACGTAGAGACCCAGTACTTC.

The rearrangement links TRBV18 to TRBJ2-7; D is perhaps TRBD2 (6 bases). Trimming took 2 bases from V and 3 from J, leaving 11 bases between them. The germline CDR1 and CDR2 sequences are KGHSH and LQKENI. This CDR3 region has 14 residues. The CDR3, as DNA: TGTGCCAGCTCACCAGCCCTGGGAGGCTACGAGCAGTACTTC. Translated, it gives CASSPALGGYEQYF.

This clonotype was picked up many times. CDR3 nucleotides: TGTGCCAGCACCACTAGCGGGGGCTACAATGAGCAGTTCTTC. Protein product: CASTTSGGYNEQFF. The chain carries TRBV28 and TRBJ2-1; 11 nucleotides align to TRBD2. The J segment lost 3 bases and the V segment lost 7 bases, leaving 2 bases of the junction unmatched. CDR3 size: 14 residues. The germline CDR1 and CDR2 sequences are MDHEN and SYDVKM.

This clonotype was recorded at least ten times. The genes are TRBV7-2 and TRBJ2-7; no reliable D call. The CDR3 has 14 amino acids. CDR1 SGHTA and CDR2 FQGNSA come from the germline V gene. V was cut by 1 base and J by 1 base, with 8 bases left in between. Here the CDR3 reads CASSLELKSYEQYF. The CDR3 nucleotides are TGTGCCAGCAGCTTAGAACTCAAATCCTACGAGCAGTACTTC.

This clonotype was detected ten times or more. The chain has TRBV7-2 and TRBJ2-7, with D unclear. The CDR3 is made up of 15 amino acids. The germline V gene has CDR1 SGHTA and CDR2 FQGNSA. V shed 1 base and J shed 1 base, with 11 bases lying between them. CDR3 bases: TGTGCCAGCAGCTTAGTAAGCCAGGAATCCTACGAGCAGTACTTC. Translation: CASSLVSQESYEQYF.

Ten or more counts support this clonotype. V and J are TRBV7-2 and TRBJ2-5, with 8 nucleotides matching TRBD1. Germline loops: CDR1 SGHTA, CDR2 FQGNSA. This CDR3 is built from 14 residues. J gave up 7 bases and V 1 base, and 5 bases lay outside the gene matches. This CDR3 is CASSLGRGRGTQYF. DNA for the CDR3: TGTGCCAGCAGCTTAGGCAGGGGGCGCGGGACCCAGTACTTC.